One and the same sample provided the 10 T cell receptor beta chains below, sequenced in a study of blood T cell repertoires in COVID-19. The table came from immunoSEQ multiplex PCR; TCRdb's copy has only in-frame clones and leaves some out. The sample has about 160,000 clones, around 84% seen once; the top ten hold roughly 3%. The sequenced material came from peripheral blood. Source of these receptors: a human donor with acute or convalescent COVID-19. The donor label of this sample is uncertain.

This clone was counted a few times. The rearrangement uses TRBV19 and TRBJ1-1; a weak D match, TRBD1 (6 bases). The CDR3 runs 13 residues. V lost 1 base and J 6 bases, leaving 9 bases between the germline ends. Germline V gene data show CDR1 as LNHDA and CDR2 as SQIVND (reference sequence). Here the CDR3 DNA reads TGTGCCAGTAGTATAGTTTCAGGGGCTGAAGCTTTCTTT. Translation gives CASSIVSGAEAFF.

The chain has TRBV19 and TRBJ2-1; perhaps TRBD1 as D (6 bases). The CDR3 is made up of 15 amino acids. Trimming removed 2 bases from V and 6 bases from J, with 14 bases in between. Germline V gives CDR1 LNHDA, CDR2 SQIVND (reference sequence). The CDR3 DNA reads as TGTGCCAGTAGTATACCTGGGGGCGCGGGCAATGAGCAGTTCTTC. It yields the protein CASSIPGGAGNEQFF.

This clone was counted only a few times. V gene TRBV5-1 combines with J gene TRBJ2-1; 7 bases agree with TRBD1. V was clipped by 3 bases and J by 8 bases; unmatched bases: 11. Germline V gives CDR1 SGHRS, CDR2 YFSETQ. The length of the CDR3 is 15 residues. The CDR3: CASSSEGQFGDEQFF. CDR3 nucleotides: TGCGCCAGCAGCTCCGAGGGACAGTTTGGGGATGAGCAGTTCTTC.

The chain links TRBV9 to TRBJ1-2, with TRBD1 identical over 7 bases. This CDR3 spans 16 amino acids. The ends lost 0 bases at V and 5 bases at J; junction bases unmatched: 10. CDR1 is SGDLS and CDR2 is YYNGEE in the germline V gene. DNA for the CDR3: TGTGCCAGCAGCGTAGGTCCCGGGACAGCGGCATATGGCTACACCTTC. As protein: CASSVGPGTAAYGYTF.

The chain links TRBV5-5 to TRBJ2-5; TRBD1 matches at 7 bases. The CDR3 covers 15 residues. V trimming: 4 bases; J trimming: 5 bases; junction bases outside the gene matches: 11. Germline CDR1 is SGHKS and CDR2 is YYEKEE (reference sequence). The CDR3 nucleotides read TGTGCCAGCAGCCCCACGCTCGACAGGGCGGAGACCCAGTACTTC. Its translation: CASSPTLDRAETQYF.

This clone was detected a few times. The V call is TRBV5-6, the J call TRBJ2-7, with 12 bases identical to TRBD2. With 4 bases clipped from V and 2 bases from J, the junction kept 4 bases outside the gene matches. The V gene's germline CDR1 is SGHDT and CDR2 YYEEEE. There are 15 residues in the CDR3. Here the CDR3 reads CASSKLAGGTYEQYF. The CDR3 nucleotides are TGTGCCAGCAGCAAGCTAGCGGGGGGGACCTACGAGCAGTACTTC.

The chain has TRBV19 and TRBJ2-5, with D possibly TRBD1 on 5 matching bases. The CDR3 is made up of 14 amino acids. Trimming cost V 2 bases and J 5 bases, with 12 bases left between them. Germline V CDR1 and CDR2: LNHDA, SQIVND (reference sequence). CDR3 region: CASSILGVRETQYF. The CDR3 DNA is TGTGCCAGTAGTATACTAGGGGTCCGGGAGACCCAGTACTTC.

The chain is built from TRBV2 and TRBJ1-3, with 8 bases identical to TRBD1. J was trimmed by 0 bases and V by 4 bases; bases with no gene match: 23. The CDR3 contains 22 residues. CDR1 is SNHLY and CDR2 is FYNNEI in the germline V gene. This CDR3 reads CASSAAVSRGRQSLNSGNTIYF. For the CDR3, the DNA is TGTGCCAGCAGTGCCGCCGTTTCCAGGGGGCGTCAATCCCTTAACTCTGGAAACACCATATATTTT.

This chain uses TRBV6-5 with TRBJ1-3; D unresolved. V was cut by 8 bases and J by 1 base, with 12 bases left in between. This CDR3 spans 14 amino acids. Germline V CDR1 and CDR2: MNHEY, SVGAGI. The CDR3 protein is CASRPGSSGNTIYF. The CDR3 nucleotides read TGTGCCAGCCGGCCGGGATCGTCTGGAAACACCATATATTTT.

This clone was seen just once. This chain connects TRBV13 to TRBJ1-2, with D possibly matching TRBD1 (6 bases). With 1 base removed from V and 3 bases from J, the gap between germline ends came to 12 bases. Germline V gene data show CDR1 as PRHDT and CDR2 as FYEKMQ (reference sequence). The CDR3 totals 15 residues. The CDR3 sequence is CASSLVGGRDYGYTF. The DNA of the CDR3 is TGTGCCAGCAGCTTAGTTGGGGGCAGGGACTATGGCTACACCTTC.